These 14 T cell receptor beta chains originate from one sample sequenced in a study of blood T cell repertoires in COVID-19. Sequencing was performed with immunoSEQ multiplex PCR; in TCRdb, only in-frame clones are kept and a portion is missing. The data contain 200,000 to 300,000 clones, around 89% of them seen just once; the ten biggest clones take up 5% to 6.5%. Specimen: peripheral blood. Source of these receptors: a woman aged 25 to 39 with COVID-19, enrolled during active disease.

The J gene is TRBJ2-2, the V gene TRBV7-9; 11 bases are a match to TRBD1. CDR1 is SEHNR and CDR2 is FQNEAQ in the germline V gene (reference sequence). V was clipped by 6 bases and J by 7 bases; unmatched bases: 10. The CDR3 runs 16 residues. The CDR3 loop is CASRDPGQGAVGELFF. CDR3 DNA sequence: TGTGCCAGCAGGGATCCTGGACAGGGGGCGGTCGGGGAGCTGTTTTTT.

This clone was seen only once. The chain combines TRBV27 with TRBJ1-2, with 8 positions matching TRBD1. The CDR3 consists of 16 residues. Germline loops: CDR1 MNHEY, CDR2 SMNVEV (reference sequence). V lost 4 bases and J lost 7; bases outside the gene matches: 14. The CDR3 region is CASSSFIRQGSAGYTF. CDR3 in DNA: TGTGCCAGCAGTTCCTTTATTCGACAGGGGTCGGCTGGCTACACCTTC.

The genes are TRBV28 and TRBJ2-7; 10 bases line up with TRBD1. CDR3 size: 15 residues. Looked up from germline, CDR1 is MDHEN and CDR2 is SYDVKM. J gave up 2 bases and V 6 bases, and 7 bases lay outside the gene matches. The CDR3 region is CASRQTGGFTYEQYF. DNA for the CDR3: TGTGCCAGCAGACAGACAGGGGGCTTTACCTACGAGCAGTACTTC.

This rearrangement joins TRBV21-1 to TRBJ1-5. TRBV21-1 is classified as a pseudogene. CDR3 size: 17 residues. The CDR3 loop is CASSKARGGDSNQPQHF. The CDR3 coding sequence is TGTGCCAGCAGCAAAGCGCGTGGGGGGGATAGCAATCAGCCCCAGCATTTT.

The chain is built from TRBV6-2 or TRBV6-3 and TRBJ2-2; D is uncertain. The V end lost 4 bases, the J end lost 5 bases, and 8 bases lay between the germline ends. There are 13 residues in the CDR3. CDR1 is MNHEY, CDR2 SVGEGT, per germline. CDR3 bases: TGTGCCAGCAGTTTCTACAGAACCGGGGAGCTGTTTTTT. Its protein is CASSFYRTGELFF.

This clone has only one observation. This rearrangement joins TRBV24-1 to TRBJ1-1; 11 bases map to TRBD1. This CDR3 comprises 15 residues. V shed 7 bases, J shed 4 bases, and the junction held 7 bases outside the gene matches. In germline, CDR1 is KGHDR, CDR2 SFDVKD. In DNA, the CDR3 is TGTGCCACCAGGGGGACAGGGGGTTTGGGCACTGAAGCTTTCTTT. This encodes CATRGTGGLGTEAFF.

This clone was picked up many times. The rearrangement joins TRBV5-1 to TRBJ1-2, with TRBD1 identical over 8 bases. V lost 7 bases, J lost 3 bases, and 11 bases stayed unmatched. Germline V CDR1 and CDR2: SGHRS, YFSETQ. The CDR3 contains 15 residues. The CDR3 sequence is CASAPGQVDHYGYTF. In nucleotides, the CDR3 is TGCGCCAGCGCACCGGGACAGGTGGATCACTATGGCTACACCTTC.

The CDR3 sequence: CASSPHPDRHSLEQYF. The CDR3 DNA reads TGTGCCAGCAGCCCTCATCCCGACAGGCACTCTCTCGAGCAGTACTTC. The V call is TRBV6-2 or TRBV6-3, the J call TRBJ2-7; tentative D call: TRBD1 (6 bases). This CDR3 comprises 16 residues. V lost 6 bases and J 6 bases, leaving 24 bases between the germline ends. CDR1 and CDR2 from the germline V gene are MNHEY and SVGEGT.

This rearrangement joins TRBV7-9 to TRBJ2-1, with D perhaps TRBD2 (7 bases). V shed 5 bases and J shed 3 bases, with 20 bases lying between them. This CDR3 has 17 residues. The germline gives CDR1 SEHNR, CDR2 FQNEAQ (reference sequence). For the CDR3, the DNA is TGTGCCAGCAGCCGACTTCTGGGGGGGCCGTTCTACAATGAGCAGTTCTTC. This translates into CASSRLLGGPFYNEQFF.

This chain joins TRBV19 and TRBJ1-4; 11 bases map to TRBD1. V dropped 5 bases and J dropped 8; count of bases not matched to a gene: 13. Germline values: CDR1 LNHDA, CDR2 SQIVND (reference sequence). CDR3 length: 17 residues. The CDR3 nucleotides read TGTGCCAGTAGTCAATCCCGGGACAGGGGGATGGGAGAAAAACTGTTTTTT. Amino acids: CASSQSRDRGMGEKLFF.

The chain employs TRBV5-1 and TRBJ1-6; TRBD1 is a possible D gene (5 bases). The CDR3 is 16 amino acids. The germline CDR1 and CDR2 sequences are SGHRS and YFSETQ. V dropped 1 base and J dropped 7 bases, with 15 bases sitting between them. In DNA form, the CDR3 reads TGCGCCAGCAGCTTGTGGGACTCTTCCAGAAATTCACCCCTCCACTTT. Translating it yields CASSLWDSSRNSPLHF.

V is TRBV6-5 and J is TRBJ2-5; D call uncertain. The CDR3 is made up of 15 amino acids. V shed 5 bases and J shed 3 bases, with 16 bases lying between them. Germline lookup yields CDR1 MNHEY and CDR2 SVGAGI. CDR3 amino acids: CASSKTRRYKETQYF. DNA for the CDR3: TGTGCCAGCAGTAAGACCCGCAGGTACAAAGAGACCCAGTACTTC.

J is TRBJ2-5 and V is TRBV12-5; the match to TRBD1 covers 7 bases. V dropped 1 base and J dropped 5; count of bases not matched to a gene: 10. The V gene's germline CDR1 is LGHNT and CDR2 FRNRAP. The length of the CDR3 is 16 residues. The CDR3 coding sequence is TGTGCTAGTGGTTTGGCCGACAGGGACCCGCGGGAGACCCAGTACTTC. Its translation: CASGLADRDPRETQYF.

The genes are TRBV4-1 and TRBJ2-1; D is undetermined. This CDR3 is 16 amino acids long. Germline CDR1 reads MGHRA; CDR2 reads YSYEKL. Trimming removed 2 bases at V and 0 bases at J, with 11 bases between. CDR3 residues: CASSQLDLISYNEQFF. DNA of the CDR3: TGCGCCAGCAGCCAACTAGACTTGATCTCCTACAATGAGCAGTTCTTC.